This paragraph covers one T cell receptor (beta chain) sequence. The use of a sample-barcoded 5' primer and a J-beta primer mix characterized a second PCR of roughly 6 to 11 cycles. MiXCR, applied by TCRdb to the 5' RACE reads, yields one record per CDR3 protein. The sample yields 1.5 million to 2 million distinct CDR3 sequences, roughly two fifths seen once. The entry originates in a study of blood T cells in healthy people across ages. Sequenced material: blood. The receptor's source is a human donor in good health.

CDR3 sequence (DNA): TGTGCCAGCAGCCCAGTTCAGGGAGGGACCCAGTACTTC. The encoded protein is CASSPVQGGTQYF. The chain uses TRBV2 and TRBJ2-5; perhaps TRBD2 as D (6 bases). CDR3 length: 13 amino acids. Germline V gene data show CDR1 as SNHLY and CDR2 as FYNNEI. V was trimmed by 6 bases and J by 7 bases, leaving 15 bases between them. Drawing the rest from reference TRBV2 and TRBJ2-5, the complete variable domain is EPEVTQTPSHQVTQMGQEVILRCVPISNHLYFYWYRQILGQKVEFLVSFYNNEISEKSEIFDDQFSVERPDGSNFTLKIRSTKLEDSAMYFCASSPVQGGTQYFGPGTRLLVL.